A single TCR beta chain is shown here with its context. The record originates from a study of shared clonotypes between healthy human individuals. Study at large: The composition of the donors was a couple of women and three men aged 18 to 49.

Profiled with immunoSEQ multiplex PCR; TCRdb holds only in-frame clones, not every one. The sample holds more than 2,000,000 clones, approximately 95% seen once. CDR1 and CDR2 (germline): SGHTA, FQGNSA. The length of the CDR3 is 16 residues. Trimming shortened V by 5 bases and J by 2 bases, and 15 bases separated the two germline ends. The source material was naive CD4+ T cells from PBMCs. Subset described: CD45RA+ positively selected. J is TRBJ2-2 and V is TRBV7-2; D not resolved. The sequence was collected from a man between 18 and 35 years old in good health. Some clones in this sample may be carry-over from other donors' samples. CDR3 in DNA: TGTGCCAGCAGCCTGGTGGGGTGGTCCAACACCGGGGAGCTGTTTTTT. The encoded protein is CASSLVGWSNTGELFF.